This section outlines one TCR beta chain sequence together with its context. Its antigen is unidentified. This specimen comes from a study of blood T cells in healthy people across ages. Sample-barcoded 5' priming and a J-beta primer mix drove a second PCR of about 6 to 11 cycles. A single record per CDR3 protein comes from TCRdb applying MiXCR to the 5' RACE reads. The table has 720,000 or so distinct CDR3 sequences, around 38% seen once. Overall study results and limits: Naive T cell percentage showed a strong correlation with the diversity of TCR beta. Without sorted subsets, naive and antigen-experienced compartments could not be conclusively compared.

V shed 1 base and J 2 bases; nucleotides not matched to a gene: 6. CDR1 and CDR2 (germline): DFQATT, SNEGSKA (reference sequence). There are 15 residues in the CDR3. The donors, aged about 6 to 100, were healthy Caucasians from Russia. The rearrangement joins TRBV20-1 to TRBJ2-5; 8 bases fit TRBD1. The sequencing sample was made of blood. The TCR was taken from a man older than 75 in good health. The chain's CDR3 is CSARVLRDRQETQYF. For the CDR3, the DNA is TGCAGTGCTAGAGTGCTAAGGGACAGGCAAGAGACCCAGTACTTC.